This T cell receptor (beta chain) derives from a study of blood T cell repertoires in COVID-19. The CDR3 is 17 amino acids. Per germline, CDR1 SGDLS and CDR2 YYNGEE. Trimming at V came to 0 bases and at J to 0 bases, leaving 6 bases not matched to a gene. Some clones are missing from TCRdb's copy, which holds only in-frame ones; the method was immunoSEQ multiplex PCR. The sample lists about 270,000 clones, about nine tenths seen once, with roughly 3.9% in the top ten. Donors were grouped by their self-reported clinical history. This sequence joins TRBV9 and TRBJ2-7; TRBD2 aligns across 10 bases. What was sequenced was PBMCs or T cells enriched from blood (not recorded which). This TCR was recovered from a woman in her twenties or thirties with acute COVID-19. The CDR3 sequence is CASSVAGLADSSYEQYF. CDR3 DNA sequence: TGTGCCAGCAGCGTAGCAGGACTAGCGGATAGCTCCTACGAGCAGTACTTC.